This TCR beta chain was sequenced during a study of T cells in narcolepsy. From germline, CDR1 is SGHVS and CDR2 FQNEAQ. The CDR3 length is 14 residues. Trimming took 5 bases from V and 2 from J, leaving 12 bases between them. Study-wide findings and caveats: Blood of same and different patients, but not healthy controls, reportedly held recurring autoreactive clonotypes.

The table came from immunoSEQ multiplex PCR; TCRdb's copy has only in-frame clones and leaves some out. Altogether approximately 25,000 clones are present, approximately 62% being singletons, with the ten largest covering 9% to 15%. With respect to this clone: The antigen is unknown.

V is TRBV7-8 and J is TRBJ1-2, with D tentatively TRBD1 (6 bases). The source material was memory (CD45RA-) CD4+ T cells from blood. The receptor was derived from a human donor in good health. DNA of the CDR3: TGTGCCAGCAGCCCTGGACAGTTAAACTATGGCTACACCTTC. Translation: CASSPGQLNYGYTF.